A selection of T cell receptor beta chains follows, all from one sample in a study of blood T cell repertoires in COVID-19. Method: immunoSEQ multiplex PCR; TCRdb's copy keeps in-frame clones and lacks some. Here the sample spans over 45,000 clones, approximately 89% being singletons. Sequenced sample: peripheral blood. These receptors all stem from a woman aged 60-75 years with active COVID-19. The CDR3 runs from the conserved cysteine through the conserved F or W. The size field is filled for only some rows; it gives once, few, many or a size class.

j_gene | v_gene | abundance | CDR3aa
TRBJ1-4 | TRBV1 | - | CTSMEKRDEKLFF
TRBJ2-2 | TRBV29-1 | - | CSTSGGTNTGELFF
TRBJ1-1 | TRBV4-1 | - | CASSQETWRGLNTEAFF
TRBJ2-3 | TRBV5-4 | - | CASSHLDSDTQYF
TRBJ1-5 | TRBV5-6 | - | CASSVMGQGYAQHF
TRBJ1-4 | TRBV7-9 | - | CASSSSEKLFF
TRBJ1-2 | TRBV6-1 | - | CASSEGAGTEGYTF
TRBJ2-7 | TRBV10-1 | - | CASSQYGKQYF
TRBJ2-3 | TRBV2 | - | CASSEMKTSGGAAPDTQYF
TRBJ2-1 | TRBV5-1 | - | CASSGGDSSYNEQFF
TRBJ1-1 | TRBV5-1 | - | CASSSAGTKNTEAFF
TRBJ2-7 | TRBV18 | - | CASSPQTYEQYF
TRBJ1-1 | TRBV4-1 | - | CASSHPPSPYQAAFF
TRBJ1-6 | TRBV3-1/TRBV3-2 | once | CASSRLRAPLHF